Listed below are T cell receptor beta chains from one sample, sequenced in a study of blood T cell repertoires in COVID-19. The repertoire was sequenced with immunoSEQ multiplex PCR; TCRdb's copy has only in-frame clones and lacks some. Of just over 250,000 clones in the sample, roughly nine tenths were seen once. Sample: peripheral blood. The source of these receptors is a man aged 55 to 70 who had recovered from COVID-19. Each CDR3 is given with its conserved first and last residue. A D gene is named only where the DNA matches it firmly. Not every row has a clone size; where given, it reads once, few, many or a size class.

clone_size,j_call,v_call,d_call,cdr3_aa,cdr3_nt
NA,TRBJ2-7,TRBV3-1/TRBV3-2,TRBD1,CASSRNRGSYEQYF,TGTGCCAGCAGCCGAAACAGGGGATCCTACGAGCAGTACTTC
few,TRBJ1-5,TRBV2,NA,CASSPGSGNQPQHF,TGTGCCAGCAGTCCAGGGTCAGGCAATCAGCCCCAGCATTTT
NA,TRBJ2-7,TRBV5-6,NA,CASSFDRSSYEQYF,TGTGCCAGCAGCTTCGACAGGTCGTCCTACGAGCAGTACTTC
few,TRBJ1-3,TRBV5-4,NA,CASSPTAGYSGNTIYF,TGTGCCAGCAGCCCCACCGCAGGGTACTCTGGAAACACCATATATTTT
once,TRBJ1-1,TRBV6-5,NA,CASSHGGITEAFF,TGTGCCAGCAGCCACGGGGGTATCACTGAAGCTTTCTTT
NA,TRBJ2-1,TRBV11-3,NA,CASSTGLGNEQFF,TGTGCCAGCAGCACTGGGCTGGGCAATGAGCAGTTCTTC
NA,TRBJ1-1,TRBV5-1,NA,CASSPTGGNTEAFF,TGCGCCAGCAGCCCCACGGGGGGGAACACTGAAGCTTTCTTT
once,TRBJ1-1,TRBV5-6,NA,CASSLRLNTEAFF,TGTGCCAGCAGTCTTAGATTGAACACTGAAGCTTTCTTT
NA,TRBJ2-5,TRBV15,NA,CATSRVRGVGQETQYF,TGTGCCACCAGCAGAGTGCGGGGAGTGGGGCAAGAGACCCAGTACTTC
NA,TRBJ1-5,TRBV19,TRBD1,CASSLQQGASNQPQHF,TGTGCCAGTAGTCTTCAACAGGGGGCAAGCAATCAGCCCCAGCATTTT
NA,TRBJ2-2,TRBV11-3,TRBD2,CASSLRPREDTGELFF,TGTGCCAGCAGCTTAAGGCCTCGGGAGGACACCGGGGAGCTGTTTTTT
NA,TRBJ1-1,TRBV25-1,TRBD1,CASSELGTAMNTEAFF,TGTGCCAGCAGTGAACTGGGGACAGCCATGAACACTGAAGCTTTCTTT
NA,TRBJ2-7,TRBV19,NA,CASSIYSRQPSYEQYF,TGTGCCAGTAGTATATATTCGCGGCAGCCCTCCTACGAGCAGTACTTC
few,TRBJ1-4,TRBV9,TRBD1,CASSPTGTAGEKLFF,TGTGCCAGCAGCCCCACGGGGACAGCTGGTGAAAAACTGTTTTTT
NA,TRBJ2-5,TRBV5-1,NA,CASRIRGEVETQYF,TGCGCCAGCAGAATACGCGGGGAAGTTGAGACCCAGTACTTC
NA,TRBJ2-1,TRBV4-2,TRBD1,CASSHQTGGNSYNEQFF,TGTGCCAGCAGCCATCAGACAGGGGGTAACTCCTACAATGAGCAGTTCTTC
NA,TRBJ2-5,TRBV7-9,TRBD2,CASSLGTSGGETQYF,TGTGCCAGCAGCTTAGGTACTAGCGGGGGAGAGACCCAGTACTTC
NA,TRBJ2-7,TRBV10-1,NA,CASSEADRYEQYF,TGCGCCAGCAGTGAGGCTGACAGGTACGAGCAGTACTTC